This T cell receptor beta chain was observed in a study of patients and donors after allogeneic stem cell transplantation. One entry per CDR3 protein results from TCRdb running MiXCR on the RT-PCR reads. The sample includes tens of thousands of distinct CDR3 sequences, 4.5% to 5% of them seen just once. Germline CDR1 is SGHTA and CDR2 is FQGNSA. This CDR3 region has 15 residues. Trimming removed 5 bases from V and 4 bases from J; junction bases left unmatched: 5. This clonotype was counted at least ten times. Sequences were obtained from blood, either unsorted or a sorted T cell fraction (not recorded which). The source is a human donor who was either an allogeneic HSCT recipient or a stem cell or donor lymphocyte infusion donor (not recorded which). It is not recorded whose cells these are; they may come from a transplant donor. This sequence joins TRBV7-2 and TRBJ2-1, with 10 bases lining up with TRBD2. In nucleotides, the CDR3 is TGTGCCAGCAGCCCGGGACTAGCGCAATACAATGAGCAGTTCTTC. Translated, it gives CASSPGLAQYNEQFF. Drawing the rest from reference TRBV7-2 and TRBJ2-1, the complete variable domain is GAGVSQSPSNKVTEKGKDVELRCDPISGHTALYWYRQSLGQGLEFLIYFQGNSAPDKSGLPSDRFSAERTGGSVSTLTIQRTQQEDSAVYLCASSPGLAQYNEQFFGPGTRLTVL.